The 19 T cell receptor beta chains listed next were all sequenced from one sample in a study of CXCR3-negative and CXCR3-positive naive CD8 T cells. Overall study results and limits: Comparison of naive cells showed more hydrophobic TRB CDR3s in CXCR3-positive than in CXCR3-negative naive cells.

The TRB libraries of cDNA were built by UMI-labeled 5' RACE. TCRdb re-called the 5' RACE reads; every CDR3 protein appears as one record, without DNA. The clone table shows about 120,000 distinct CDR3 sequences, with the ten largest holding approximately 0.36%. Antigens of these TCRs are unknown. Sequenced: naive CXCR3+ CD8+ T cells from blood. The subset is: CD45RO-CCR7+CD27+CD95- naive CD8+ T cells expressing CXCR3 (TNR3+). The receptors here all came from a human donor in good health. Some clones in this sample may be carry-over from other donors' samples.

The chain has TRBV5-4 and TRBJ2-7; TCRdb's D call of TRBD1 is untestable without DNA. Per the germline V gene, CDR1 is SGHNT and CDR2 is YYREEE (reference sequence). CDR3 size: 15 residues. CDR3 loop: CASRRTGTGMDEQYF.

The chain joins TRBV7-9 to TRBJ2-2; TCRdb proposes TRBD2, but this gene call is untestable without DNA. The CDR3 is 16 amino acids. Germline values: CDR1 SEHNR, CDR2 FQNEAQ (reference sequence). CDR3 sequence: CASSLGTSSNTGELFF.

The V and J genes are TRBV7-2 and TRBJ1-5; TCRdb's D gene call, TRBD1, goes unchecked for lack of DNA. Germline CDR1 is SGHTA and CDR2 is FQGNSA. The CDR3 has 18 residues. CDR3 in amino acids: CASSLEQPGQGDNQPQHF. Looking up the rest from reference TRBV7-2 and TRBJ1-5 gives the full variable domain: GAGVSQSPSNKVTEKGKDVELRCDPISGHTALYWYRQSLGQGLEFLIYFQGNSAPDKSGLPSDRFSAERTGGSVSTLTIQRTQQEDSAVYLCASSLEQPGQGDNQPQHFGDGTRLSIL.

The chain has TRBV7-9 and TRBJ2-7; TCRdb returns TRBD2, unconfirmable since there is no DNA. The CDR3 is made up of 14 amino acids. The germline V gene has CDR1 SEHNR and CDR2 FQNEAQ (reference sequence). This CDR3 is CASSPAGDSYEQYF.

The J gene is TRBJ2-3, the V gene TRBV7-6; as DNA is missing, the TRBD1 call by TCRdb cannot be tested. CDR3 size: 16 residues. The germline CDR1 and CDR2 sequences are SGHVS and FNYEAQ. The CDR3 reads CASSLAPRQITDTQYF.

The chain combines TRBV29-1 with TRBJ2-7; TCRdb outputs TRBD1, but without DNA this stays unchecked. The CDR3 runs to 13 residues. Germline CDR1 SQVTM, CDR2 ANQGSEA. CDR3 region: CSVRGGYSYEQYF.

V is TRBV7-6 and J is TRBJ2-1; the TRBD1 assignment by TCRdb is unverifiable without DNA. Germline V CDR1 and CDR2: SGHVS, FNYEAQ. CDR3 size: 15 residues. This chain's CDR3 is CASSSAGGQYNEQFF. Looking up the rest from reference TRBV7-6 and TRBJ2-1 gives the full variable domain: GAGVSQSPRYKVTKRGQDVALRCDPISGHVSLYWYRQALGQGPEFLTYFNYEAQQDKSGLPNDRFSAERPEGSISTLTIQRTEQRDSAMYRCASSSAGGQYNEQFFGPGTRLTVL.

The chain's CDR3 is CASSQERFGGLIDEKLFF. The chain recombines TRBV4-3 with TRBJ1-4; TCRdb returns TRBD1, unconfirmable since there is no DNA. This CDR3 contains 18 residues. Germline CDR1 is LGHNA and CDR2 is YSLEER.

This chain links TRBV20-1 with TRBJ2-7. The CDR3 sequence is 11 residues long. Germline loops: CDR1 DFQATT, CDR2 SNEGSKA (reference sequence). CDR3 sequence: CSASWSYEQYF.

The chain combines TRBV28 with TRBJ1-1; there is no DNA to check the TCRdb D call of TRBD1. The germline V gene encodes CDR1 MDHEN and CDR2 SYDVKM. The CDR3 sequence is 18 residues long. The CDR3 protein is CASSSTPGQGLGNTEAFF.

The J gene is TRBJ2-1, the V gene TRBV11-3; TCRdb outputs TRBD1, but without DNA this stays unchecked. CDR3 length: 15 residues. Germline assignment: CDR1 SGHNT and CDR2 YENEEA. CDR3 protein: CASSSRRNVYNEQFF.

The rearrangement joins TRBV28 to TRBJ2-2; absent DNA, TCRdb's TRBD1 call cannot be checked. The CDR3 is 19 amino acids. Germline CDR1 and CDR2: MDHEN and SYDVKM. The CDR3 spells CASTFVLFGQGAHTGELFF.

The J gene is TRBJ1-1, the V gene TRBV28; the D gene TCRdb calls, TRBD1, cannot be checked with no DNA. This CDR3 region has 15 residues. CDR1 and CDR2 (germline): MDHEN, SYDVKM. The CDR3 sequence is CASSSRAAQNTEAFF.

The chain is built from TRBV29-1 and TRBJ2-7. The CDR3 consists of 14 residues. Germline CDR1 and CDR2: SQVTM and ANQGSEA. CDR3 sequence: CSVEVGETSYEQYF.

The J gene is TRBJ1-1, the V gene TRBV27; TCRdb's assignment of TRBD1 cannot be checked, as there is no DNA. Germline V gene lookup returns CDR1 MNHEY and CDR2 SMNVEV (reference sequence). The CDR3 runs to 15 residues. CDR3 loop: CASSSTGARDREAFF.

The J gene is TRBJ2-1, the V gene TRBV6-4; the D gene TCRdb calls, TRBD2, cannot be checked with no DNA. Germline V gives CDR1 MRHNA, CDR2 SNTAGT. CDR3 length equals 16 residues. CDR3 amino acids: CASSATGTSGDNEQFF.

This chain uses TRBV4-1 with TRBJ1-5; lacking DNA, the TRBD1 call made by TCRdb goes unchecked. The CDR3 runs to 14 residues. CDR1 and CDR2 (germline): MGHRA, YSYEKL. This chain's CDR3 is CASSQLTGDQPQHF.

The rearrangement links TRBV12-3 or TRBV12-4 to TRBJ2-3; TCRdb indicates TRBD2, and absent DNA this call remains unverified. The length of the CDR3 is 16 residues. The CDR3 protein is CASSFLGGVSTDTQYF.

The chain joins TRBV7-9 to TRBJ2-5; the TRBD1 assignment by TCRdb is unverifiable without DNA. Germline V gives CDR1 SEHNR, CDR2 FQNEAQ (reference sequence). This CDR3 is built from 16 residues. CDR3 sequence reads: CASSPGPTALQETQYF. Drawing the rest from reference TRBV7-9 and TRBJ2-5, the complete variable domain is DTGVSQNPRHKITKRGQNVTFRCDPISEHNRLYWYRQTLGQGPEFLTYFQNEAQLEKSRLLSDRFSAERPKGSFSTLEIQRTEQGDSAMYLCASSPGPTALQETQYFGPGTRLLVL.